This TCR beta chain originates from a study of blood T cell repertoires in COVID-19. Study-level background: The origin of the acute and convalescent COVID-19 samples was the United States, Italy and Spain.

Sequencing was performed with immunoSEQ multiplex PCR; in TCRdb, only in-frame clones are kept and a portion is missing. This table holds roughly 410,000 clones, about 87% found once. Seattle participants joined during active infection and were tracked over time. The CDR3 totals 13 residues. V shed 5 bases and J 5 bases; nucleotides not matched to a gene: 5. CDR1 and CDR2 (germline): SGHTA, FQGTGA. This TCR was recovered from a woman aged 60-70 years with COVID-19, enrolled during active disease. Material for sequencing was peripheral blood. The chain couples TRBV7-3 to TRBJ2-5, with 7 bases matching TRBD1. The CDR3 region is CASSPGQYETQYF. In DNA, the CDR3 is TGTGCCAGCAGCCCGGGACAGTACGAGACCCAGTACTTC.